This T cell receptor beta chain was identified in a study of blood T cells in healthy people across ages. General study findings and limits: A roughly linear fall in TCR beta diversity per million T cells was seen with increasing age.

A sample-barcoded 5' primer and a J-beta primer mix were used in a second PCR of roughly 7 to 11 cycles. One entry per CDR3 protein, called by TCRdb with MiXCR from the 5' RACE reads. The data contain 850,000 to 1,000,000 distinct CDR3 sequences, around 49% of them singletons. This clonotype was seen a handful of times. Its target is unknown. V lost 4 bases and J lost 4, with 19 bases in between. The CDR3 has 16 amino acids. Germline-derived CDR1 and CDR2 are SGHRS and YFSETQ. Investigators took about 10 milliliters of peripheral blood from every donor. Samples had at least 7 million PBMCs isolated from them. At least 5.5 micrograms of total RNA were extracted per sample.

This sequence was found in a man between 25 and 39 years old in good health. The chain uses TRBV5-1 and TRBJ2-3, with no clear D. The source material was blood. Here the CDR3 reads CASSATRASPADTQYF. In DNA form, the CDR3 reads TGCGCCAGCAGCGCTACCCGGGCCTCCCCCGCAGATACGCAGTATTTT.